This T cell receptor beta chain was found in a study of blood T cell repertoires in COVID-19. Study as a whole: Acute-phase and convalescent COVID-19 samples originated in the United States, Italy and Spain. From T cells, B-cell-depleted T cells, or PBMCs came the material, which was cDNA or gDNA.

Trimming cost V 6 bases and J 6 bases, with 15 bases left between them. Germline V gene sequence: CDR1 MNHEY, CDR2 SVGAGI. CDR3 size: 15 residues. Original methodology: Using reference gene primer amplification, nucleated cell counts were estimated. Sequencing was performed with immunoSEQ multiplex PCR; in TCRdb, only in-frame clones are kept and a portion is missing. The V and J calls and clone size come from that table; D and trimming were worked out from the DNA. The sample has tens of thousands of clones, about 83% seen once. The chain uses TRBV6-5 and TRBJ1-6, with D perhaps TRBD1 (6 bases). The receptor was isolated from a woman aged 55-75 years with acute or convalescent COVID-19. The specimen was peripheral blood. This CDR3 reads CASSPSTGINSPLHF. The CDR3 nucleotides read TGTGCCAGCAGCCCATCGACAGGTATTAATTCACCCCTCCACTTT.